This T cell receptor (beta chain) was recovered during a study of patients and donors after allogeneic stem cell transplantation. TCRdb recomputed calls from the RT-PCR reads with MiXCR, one row per CDR3 protein. The data contain roughly 150,000 distinct CDR3 sequences, nearly 25% of them singletons. This clonotype was counted between two and nine times. Sequencing used blood, either unsorted or a sorted T cell fraction (not recorded which). The origin of this receptor is a human donor who was either an allogeneic HSCT recipient or a stem cell or donor lymphocyte infusion donor (not recorded which). It is not recorded whose cells these are; they may come from a transplant donor.

CDR3 coding DNA: TGTGCCACCAGTGATCATTTCCGGGACAAAAATACGCAGTATTTT. Protein product: CATSDHFRDKNTQYF. The genes are TRBV24-1 and TRBJ2-3, with a tentative D call TRBD1 (6 bases). This CDR3 spans 15 amino acids. From germline, CDR1 is KGHDR and CDR2 SFDVKD. Trimming shortened V by 3 bases and J by 7 bases, and 16 bases separated the two germline ends.